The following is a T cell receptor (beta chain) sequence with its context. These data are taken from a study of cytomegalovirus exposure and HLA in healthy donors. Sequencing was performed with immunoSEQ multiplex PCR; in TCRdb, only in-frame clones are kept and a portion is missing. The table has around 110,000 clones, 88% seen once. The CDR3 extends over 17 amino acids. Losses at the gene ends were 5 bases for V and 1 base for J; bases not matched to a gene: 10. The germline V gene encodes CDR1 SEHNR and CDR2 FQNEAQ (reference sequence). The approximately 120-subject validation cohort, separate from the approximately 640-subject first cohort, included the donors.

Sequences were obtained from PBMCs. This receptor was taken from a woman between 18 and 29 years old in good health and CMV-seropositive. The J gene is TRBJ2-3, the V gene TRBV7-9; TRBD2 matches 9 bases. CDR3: CASSPHIRGGGTDTQYF. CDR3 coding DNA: TGTGCCAGCAGCCCACATATCCGCGGGGGGGGCACAGATACGCAGTATTTT.